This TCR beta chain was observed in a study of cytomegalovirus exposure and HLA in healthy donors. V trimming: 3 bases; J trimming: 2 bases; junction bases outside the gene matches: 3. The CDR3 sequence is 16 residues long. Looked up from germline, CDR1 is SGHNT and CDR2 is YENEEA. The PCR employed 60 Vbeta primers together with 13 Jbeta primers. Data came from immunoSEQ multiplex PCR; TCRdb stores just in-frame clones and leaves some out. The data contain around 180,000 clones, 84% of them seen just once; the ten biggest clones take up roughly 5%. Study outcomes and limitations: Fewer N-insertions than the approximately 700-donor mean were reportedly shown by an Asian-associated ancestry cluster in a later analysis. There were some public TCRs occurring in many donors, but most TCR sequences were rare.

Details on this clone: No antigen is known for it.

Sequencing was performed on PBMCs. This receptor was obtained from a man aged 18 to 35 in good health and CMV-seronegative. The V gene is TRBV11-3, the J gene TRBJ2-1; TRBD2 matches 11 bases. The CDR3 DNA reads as TGTGCCAGCAGCTTTTCGGGACTAGCGGCCTACAATGAGCAGTTCTTC. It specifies CASSFSGLAAYNEQFF.